A single sample gave rise to the 18 T cell receptor beta chains below, sequenced in a study of T cell responses to AZD1222 COVID-19 vaccine. Profiling relied on immunoSEQ multiplex PCR, and the TCRdb table lists in-frame clones only, not all of them. The sample lists around 200,000 clones; 88% were seen once. The sequenced sample was peripheral blood, obtained 28 days after the second AZD1222 dose. The receptors come from an adult who received the AZD1222 COVID-19 vaccine.

The chain uses TRBV5-4 and TRBJ2-1; D perhaps matches TRBD2 (5 bases). The CDR3 has 17 residues. Germline-derived CDR1 and CDR2 are SGHNT and YYREEE (reference sequence). Deletions cut 0 bases from V and 10 bases from J, with 23 bases between. Here the CDR3 reads CASSLGPTSRITREQFF. The CDR3 nucleotides are TGTGCCAGCAGCTTGGGCCCCACTAGTCGGATCACGCGGGAGCAGTTCTTC.

The chain uses TRBV5-5 and TRBJ1-1; 10 positions match TRBD1. CDR3 size: 14 residues. Germline loops: CDR1 SGHKS, CDR2 YYEKEE (reference sequence). V lost 3 bases, J lost 6 bases, and 5 bases stayed unmatched. CDR3 nucleotides: TGTGCCAGCAGCTACCGGGACAGGGGATCTGAAGCTTTCTTT. Translating gives CASSYRDRGSEAFF.

The V and J genes are TRBV18 and TRBJ2-7; TRBD1 agrees at 8 bases. The CDR3 has 13 amino acids. V was pared by 3 bases and J by 7 bases, with 5 bases of the junction left unmatched. Germline CDR1 KGHSH, CDR2 LQKENI. For the CDR3, the DNA is TGTGCCAGCTCACCCCAGGGGGCGGGGGAGCAGTACTTC. Protein: CASSPQGAGEQYF.

V and J are TRBV27 and TRBJ1-6; D is undetermined. Germline CDR1 is MNHEY and CDR2 is SMNVEV (reference sequence). The V end was cut by 3 bases, the J end by 5 bases, with 8 bases between. This CDR3 has 14 residues. The CDR3 is CASSLALDNSPLHF. Here the CDR3 DNA reads TGTGCCAGCAGTTTGGCGCTGGATAATTCACCCCTCCACTTT.

The chain employs TRBV19 and TRBJ1-6, with 7 nucleotides matching TRBD1. The CDR3 spans 13 residues. Germline loops: CDR1 LNHDA, CDR2 SQIVND (reference sequence). The CDR3, as DNA: TGTGCATCACAGGGGCTGGAAAATTCACCCCTCCACTTT. Encoded protein: CASQGLENSPLHF.

This clone has more than one count but fewer than ten. This rearrangement joins TRBV19 to TRBJ1-2; 10 bases align to TRBD1. CDR3 size: 15 residues. Germline V CDR1 and CDR2: LNHDA, SQIVND (reference sequence). Trimming removed 7 bases from V and 5 bases from J; junction bases left unmatched: 10. CDR3 amino acids: CASTVQDRGFYGYTF. The CDR3 DNA reads as TGTGCCAGTACCGTACAGGACAGGGGGTTTTATGGCTACACCTTC. Filled out from reference TRBV19 and TRBJ1-2, the complete variable domain reads DGGITQSPKYLFRKEGQNVTLSCEQNLNHDAMYWYRQDPGQGLRLIYYSQIVNDFQKGDIAEGYSVSREKKESFPLTVTSAQKNPTAFYLCASTVQDRGFYGYTFGSGTRLTVV.

The chain is built from TRBV7-9 and TRBJ2-7; perhaps D is TRBD1 or TRBD2 (6 bases each). The CDR3 spans 16 residues. CDR1 is SEHNR and CDR2 is FQNEAQ in the germline V gene (reference sequence). V gave up 5 bases and J gave up 2 bases, with 19 bases separating them. CDR3 bases: TGTGCCAGCAGCCAGATCGGCCGGGGGCGGACCTACGAGCAGTACTTC. Protein: CASSQIGRGRTYEQYF.

The chain links TRBV25-1 to TRBJ2-7; D ambiguous. The CDR3 is 11 amino acids. Germline loops: CDR1 MGHDK, CDR2 SYGVNS. V lost 4 bases and J lost 7, with 8 bases in between. CDR3 bases: TGTGCCAGCAGTGGATACTTAGAGCAGTACTTC. It yields the protein CASSGYLEQYF.

The rearrangement uses TRBV7-9 and TRBJ1-1; 8 bases agree with TRBD1. The CDR3 is made up of 14 amino acids. From germline, CDR1 is SEHNR and CDR2 FQNEAQ (reference sequence). The J segment lost 10 bases and the V segment lost 8 bases, leaving 15 bases of the junction unmatched. Here the CDR3 reads CASHPLEAGGRAFF. In nucleotides, the CDR3 is TGTGCCAGCCATCCGCTTGAGGCAGGGGGCAGAGCTTTCTTT.

The chain employs TRBV7-2 and TRBJ1-5; D might be TRBD1 (6 bases). The germline V gene has CDR1 SGHTA and CDR2 FQGNSA. CDR3 size: 15 residues. V gave up 1 base and J gave up 2 bases, with 9 bases separating them. CDR3 loop: CASSLDYRGNQPQHF. CDR3 in DNA: TGTGCCAGCAGCTTAGATTACAGGGGCAATCAGCCCCAGCATTTT.

The rearrangement uses TRBV24-1 and TRBJ2-7; 7 bases fit TRBD2. The V gene end was trimmed by 3 bases and the J gene end by 4 bases; junction bases not matched to a gene: 11. Germline-derived CDR1 and CDR2 are KGHDR and SFDVKD. The CDR3 contains 16 residues. In DNA, the CDR3 is TGTGCCACCAGTGATAAGGCGGTGACTAGCCTGTACGAGCAGTACTTC. It translates to CATSDKAVTSLYEQYF.

Of note for this clone: The same CDR3 can be traced to other DNA sequences in this sample. The CDR3 loop reads CASSEGLAGYNEQFF. CDR3 nucleotides: TGTGCCAGCAGCGAGGGACTAGCGGGGTACAATGAGCAGTTCTTC. The chain couples TRBV6-4 to TRBJ2-1, with 13 bases matching TRBD2. CDR1 is MRHNA and CDR2 is SNTAGT in the germline V gene. V shed 6 bases and J 4 bases; nucleotides not matched to a gene: 3. The CDR3 consists of 15 residues.

This chain connects TRBV6-2 or TRBV6-3 to TRBJ2-5; no reliable D call. This CDR3 region has 13 residues. Trimming left V 2 bases short and J 4 bases short, with 8 bases between. Germline V lookup: CDR1 MNHEY, CDR2 SVGEGT. This CDR3 is CASSYRERETQYF. The CDR3 nucleotides read TGTGCCAGCAGTTACAGGGAAAGAGAGACCCAGTACTTC.

The rearrangement uses TRBV5-1 and TRBJ1-2, with TRBD1 matching over 8 bases. The CDR3 runs to 14 residues. Unmatched junction bases numbered 4, after V lost 3 bases and J lost 3 bases. Germline values: CDR1 SGHRS, CDR2 YFSETQ. CDR3 amino acids: CASSSGGADYGYTF. The CDR3 DNA reads TGCGCCAGCAGCTCAGGGGGCGCTGACTATGGCTACACCTTC. Based on the CDR3 plus reference TRBV5-1 and TRBJ1-2, the full variable domain is KAGVTQTPRYLIKTRGQQVTLSCSPISGHRSVSWYQQTPGQGLQFLFEYFSETQRNKGNFPGRFSGRQFSNSRSEMNVSTLELGDSALYLCASSSGGADYGYTFGSGTRLTVV.

The V and J genes are TRBV19 and TRBJ1-5, with a tentative D call TRBD1 (6 bases). The V and J ends lost 7 bases and 1 base respectively, with 14 bases between them. The germline V gene encodes CDR1 LNHDA and CDR2 SQIVND (reference sequence). This CDR3 has 15 residues. This CDR3 reads CASTRDIRSNQPQHF. The CDR3 nucleotides read TGTGCCAGTACTAGGGACATTCGGAGCAATCAGCCCCAGCATTTT.

V and J are TRBV6-5 and TRBJ2-3; 7 nucleotides match TRBD1. J gave up 14 bases and V 4 bases, and 12 bases lay outside the gene matches. CDR1 and CDR2 (germline): MNHEY, SVGAGI. The CDR3 is made up of 13 amino acids. CDR3 sequence: CASSSPEGGRWYF. As DNA, the CDR3 is TGTGCCAGCAGTTCCCCTGAAGGGGGCAGGTGGTATTTT.

CDR3 DNA sequence: TGTGCCAGCAGCCCGAAGGTCCGGGAGCTGTTTTTT. Translating gives CASSPKVRELFF. The chain uses TRBV28 and TRBJ2-2; D unresolved. Trimming removed 6 bases at V and 9 bases at J, with 11 bases between. CDR1 and CDR2 (germline): MDHEN, SYDVKM. This CDR3 has 12 residues.

This clone was seen a single time. The chain employs TRBV5-4 and TRBJ2-7; the match to TRBD2 covers 11 bases. Germline values: CDR1 SGHNT, CDR2 YYREEE (reference sequence). Losses at the gene ends were 0 bases for V and 3 bases for J; bases not matched to a gene: 5. The CDR3 is 16 amino acids. The CDR3 sequence: CASSLGGTSGLYEQYF. DNA of the CDR3: TGTGCCAGCAGCTTGGGCGGGACTAGCGGCCTCTACGAGCAGTACTTC.